Below, one T cell receptor (beta chain) is given with its context. Its target is unknown. Germline V CDR1 and CDR2: MDHEN, SYDVKM. This CDR3 has 15 amino acids. V was pared by 5 bases and J by 4 bases, with 6 bases of the junction left unmatched. Generated by immunoSEQ multiplex PCR, the TCRdb table keeps only in-frame clones and is missing some. The table shows approximately 100,000 clones, with 86% occurring only once. This entry is derived from a study of T cell repertoires and HLA-DP antigens. This chain uses TRBV28 with TRBJ2-7, with 12 bases lining up with TRBD1. Sequenced sample: CD4+ T cells from PBMCs. The source is a man aged 45 to 65 in good health and CMV-seronegative. In DNA form, the CDR3 reads TGTGCCAGCAGTCCTCAGGGACAGGGGGCTTACGAGCAGTACTTC. Translating gives CASSPQGQGAYEQYF. The variable domain in full, completed from reference TRBV28 and TRBJ2-7, reads DVKVTQSSRYLVKRTGEKVFLECVQDMDHENMFWYRQDPGLGLRLIYFSYDVKMKEKGDIPEGYSVSREKKERFSLILESASTNQTSMYLCASSPQGQGAYEQYFGPGTRLTVT.